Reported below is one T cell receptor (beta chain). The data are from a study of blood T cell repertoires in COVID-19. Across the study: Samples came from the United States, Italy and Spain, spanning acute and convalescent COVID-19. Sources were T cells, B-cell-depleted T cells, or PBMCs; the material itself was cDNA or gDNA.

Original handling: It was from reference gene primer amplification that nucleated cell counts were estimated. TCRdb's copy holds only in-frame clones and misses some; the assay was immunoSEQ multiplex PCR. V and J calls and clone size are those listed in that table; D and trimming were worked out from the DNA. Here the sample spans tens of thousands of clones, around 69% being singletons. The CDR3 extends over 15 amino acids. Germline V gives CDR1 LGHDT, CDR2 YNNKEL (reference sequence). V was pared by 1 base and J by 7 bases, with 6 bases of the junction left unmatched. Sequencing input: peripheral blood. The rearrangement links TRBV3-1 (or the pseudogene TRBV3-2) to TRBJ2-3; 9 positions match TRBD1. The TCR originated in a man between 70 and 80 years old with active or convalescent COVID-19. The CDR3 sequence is CASSQGGQGRNTQYF. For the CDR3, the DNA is TGTGCCAGCAGCCAAGGGGGACAGGGAAGAAATACGCAGTATTTT.